This TCR beta chain was profiled in a study of patients and donors after allogeneic stem cell transplantation (dated by TCRdb to 2020 to 2021). The method was RT-PCR. Instrument on record: NextSeq 550. In-frame beta chains were kept once TCRdb had trimmed the public reads at Q25 with fastp and called clones with MiXCR. Rows with one shared CDR3 protein collapse into an entry with the most common genes and DNA. For this sample there are about 160,000 distinct CDR3 sequences; 20% to 25% appear just once. The top ten hold approximately 26% of the sample. This clonotype was seen many times. The specificity of this receptor is unknown. Base qualities are missing; no much larger clone stands one base away. The TCR comes from a human donor who was either an allogeneic HSCT recipient or a stem cell or donor lymphocyte infusion donor (not recorded which). It is not recorded whose cells these are; they may come from a transplant donor. The sequencing sample was made of blood, either unsorted or a sorted T cell fraction (not recorded which).

The nucleotide sequence is given as TGTGCCAGCAGTTACGACAGTGGAAACACCATATATTTT. Its product reads: CASSYDSGNTIYF. This sequence uses TRBV6-6 and TRBJ1-3; TRBD1 might be the D gene, on 5 matching bases. Taken from the germline V gene (reference sequence), the CDR1 and CDR2 loops are MNHNY and SVGAGI. The V and J ends are trimmed by 2 bases and 3 bases, leaving 5 bases between them. From cysteine to phenylalanine, the CDR3 is 13 amino acids long. The read is trimmed to its CDR3 DNA, 39 bases read in frame from base 1.